One and the same sample provided the 8 T cell receptor gamma chains below, sequenced in a study of intestinal T cells in coeliac disease. For each case, the template was genomic DNA from ten approximately 5-µm formalin-fixed paraffin-embedded scrolls. LymphoTrack primers amplified TRG sequences from roughly 210 ng of biopsy DNA. TCRdb reapplied CATT to the multiplex PCR reads. This table holds about 950 gamma-chain clones, 40% to 55% found once. Sequencing was carried out using a duodenal biopsy. These receptors were collected from a human donor who served as a control with a normal duodenal biopsy, not a healthy volunteer.

Remarks on this clone: The junction shows a germline mismatch at one end, possibly a read error. The V call is TRGV5, the J call TRGJ1 or TRGJ2. Germline V gives CDR1 VINAFY, CDR2 YDVSNSKD. This CDR3 region has 18 residues. The CDR3 nucleotides read TGTGCCACCTGGGACAGCCGGTGGAGGGCATCAGACGCTCCAAGAAACGTCTTT. Amino acids: CATWDSRWRASDAPRNVF.

V is TRGV2 and J is TRGJP1. V shed 0 bases, J shed 4 bases, and the junction held 11 bases outside the gene matches. Looked up from germline, CDR1 is EGSNGY and CDR2 is YDSYNSKV. This CDR3 is built from 17 residues. CDR3 bases: TGTGCCACCTGGGACGGGACAGTTAAAATCACTGGTTGGTTCAAGATATTT. Translated, it gives CATWDGTVKITGWFKIF.

The chain carries TRGV8 and TRGJP1. In germline, CDR1 is VENAVY, CDR2 YDSYNSRV. With V trimmed by 9 bases and J by 10 bases, 14 bases remained unmatched. CDR3 length equals 13 residues. Here the CDR3 DNA reads TGTGCCACCAGGGGGGTCGCGCTTTGGTTCAAGATATTT. This sequence encodes CATRGVALWFKIF.

Worth noting for this clone: TCRdb shows a much larger clone's protein in place of this DNA's translation, and the two differ at residue 4, likely through a read error; the protein shown is translated from the DNA. The chain links TRGV3 to TRGJ1 or TRGJ2. Losses at the gene ends were 9 bases for V and 1 base for J; bases not matched to a gene: 6. The CDR3 spans 12 residues. Looked up from germline, CDR1 is VTNTFY and CDR2 is YDVSTARD (reference sequence). The CDR3 nucleotides are TGTGCCACCACCCCTAATTATTATAAGAAACTCTTT. Translation: CATTPNYYKKLF.

A word on this clone: A much larger clonotype is one base distant, so this may be a read error. This chain uses TRGV4 with TRGJ1 or TRGJ2. This CDR3 contains 14 residues. CDR1 and CDR2 (germline): EGSTGY, YDSYTSSV. The CDR3 nucleotides are TGCGCCACCTGGGATGTGATGAATTATTATAAGAAACTCTTT. Translated, it gives CATWDVMNYYKKLF.

This clone was seen more than once but under ten times. This sequence joins TRGV2 and TRGJP1. CDR1 and CDR2 (germline): EGSNGY, YDSYNSKV. This CDR3 is 17 amino acids long. With V trimmed by 0 bases and J by 7 bases, 14 bases remained unmatched. Here the CDR3 reads CATWDGHFGSLGWFKIF. The CDR3 DNA is TGTGCCACCTGGGACGGGCACTTTGGCTCACTTGGTTGGTTCAAGATATTT.

The chain employs TRGV3 and TRGJ1 or TRGJ2. Germline CDR1 reads VTNTFY; CDR2 reads YDVSTARD (reference sequence). CDR3 length: 16 residues. Losses at the gene ends were 12 bases for V and 3 bases for J; bases not matched to a gene: 23. CDR3 loop: CAHWDRWPRGYYKKLF. In DNA form, the CDR3 reads TGTGCCCACTGGGACAGGTGGCCGCGAGGTTATTATAAGAAACTCTTT.

There are a few counts of this clone. The chain recombines TRGV2 with TRGJP2. The germline gives CDR1 EGSNGY, CDR2 YDSYNSKV. J was trimmed by 2 bases and V by 6 bases; bases with no gene match: 9. CDR3 length equals 15 residues. CDR3 amino acids: CATWTGRSSDWIKTF. CDR3 nucleotide sequence: TGTGCCACCTGGACGGGCCGAAGTAGTGATTGGATCAAGACGTTT.